This T cell receptor beta chain was sequenced in a study of blood T cell repertoires in COVID-19. Study overall: There were acute and convalescent COVID-19 samples, and they came from the United States, Italy and Spain. T cells, B-cell-depleted T cells, or PBMCs supplied cDNA or gDNA.

V trimming: 4 bases; J trimming: 6 bases; junction bases outside the gene matches: 8. The germline CDR1 and CDR2 sequences are SQVTM and ANQGSEA. This CDR3 is built from 14 residues. Per the original data handling: Quantification of nucleated cells was approximated via reference gene primer amplification. Profiling relied on immunoSEQ multiplex PCR, and the TCRdb table lists in-frame clones only, not all of them. V and J calls and clone size are those listed in that table; D and trimming were worked out from the DNA. The top ten hold about 2.9% of the sample, which has some 350,000 clones, approximately 86% seen once.

The sequence derives from a human donor in a cohort sampled during active COVID-19. J is TRBJ2-1 and V is TRBV29-1; 8 nucleotides agree with TRBD2. Sequences were obtained from peripheral blood. The CDR3 DNA follows: TGCAGCGTTGGGGTGACTAGCGAGGCCAATGAGCAGTTCTTC. Residues: CSVGVTSEANEQFF.